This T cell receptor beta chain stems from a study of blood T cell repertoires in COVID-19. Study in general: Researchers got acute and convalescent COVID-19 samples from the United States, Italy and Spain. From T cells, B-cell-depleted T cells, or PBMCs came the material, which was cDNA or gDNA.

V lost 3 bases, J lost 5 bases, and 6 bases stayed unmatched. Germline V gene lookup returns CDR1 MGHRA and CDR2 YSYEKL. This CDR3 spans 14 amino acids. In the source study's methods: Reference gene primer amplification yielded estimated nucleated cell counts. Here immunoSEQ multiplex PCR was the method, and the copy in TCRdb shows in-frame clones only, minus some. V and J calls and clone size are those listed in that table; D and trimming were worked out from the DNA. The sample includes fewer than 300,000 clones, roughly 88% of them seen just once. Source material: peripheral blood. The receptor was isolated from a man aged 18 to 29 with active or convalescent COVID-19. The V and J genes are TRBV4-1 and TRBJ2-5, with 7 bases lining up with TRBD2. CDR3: CASSQGGVWETQYF. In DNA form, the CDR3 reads TGCGCCAGCAGCCAGGGGGGGGTTTGGGAGACCCAGTACTTC.